Listed below are T cell receptor beta chains from one sample, sequenced in a study of early T cells in non-severe SARS-CoV-2 infection. One entry per CDR3 protein results from TCRdb running MiXCR on the 5' RACE reads. This sample yields some 40,000 distinct CDR3 sequences, of which approximately 4.1% are seen a single time; approximately 11% belongs to the top ten. The source material was whole blood. Source of these receptors: an adult who was a healthcare worker with PCR-confirmed SARS-CoV-2 infection or an uninfected control (not recorded which). CDR3s include the opening cysteine and the closing phenylalanine or tryptophan. A D gene is named only where the DNA matches it firmly. Some rows mark clone size as missing; the rest say once, few, many or name a class of expanded clone.

clone size	V gene	J gene	D gene	CDR3 length	CDR3 DNA	CDR3 protein
few	TRBV7-9	TRBJ1-5	-	14	TGTGCCAGCAGCAGAGGAGGTAGCAATCAGCCCCAGCATTTT	CASSRGGSNQPQHF
many	TRBV5-5	TRBJ2-1	-	18	TGTGCCAGCAGCTTGGGACAGGAGCCTTTCTCCCCCTACAATGAGCAGTTCTTC	CASSLGQEPFSPYNEQFF
many	TRBV5-1	TRBJ2-1	-	18	TGCGCCAGCAGCAGGGCAGGCCTAGGCGTCCGAAACTACAATGAGCAGTTCTTC	CASSRAGLGVRNYNEQFF
many	TRBV7-2	TRBJ1-5	-	16	TGTGCCAGCAGCCAAGATGGAGATGCCCTCCCTAAGCCCCAGCATTTT	CASSQDGDALPKPQHF
many	TRBV27	TRBJ2-2	-	16	TGTGCCAGCAGTCCCCCGGCGTTATCGGGCACCGGGGAGCTGTTTTTT	CASSPPALSGTGELFF
many	TRBV20-1	TRBJ2-7	TRBD2	16	TGCAGTGCTAGAGCGAGGCCAGCGGGAGAGACTTACGAGCAGTACTTC	CSARARPAGETYEQYF
-	TRBV9	TRBJ2-5	TRBD2	15	TGTGCCAGCAGTCCTAGCGGGAGGGGAGAGGAGACCCAGTACTTC	CASSPSGRGEETQYF
many	TRBV14	TRBJ2-1	-	14	TGTGCCAGCAGCGGTTACAGGGACTACAATGAGCAGTTCTTC	CASSGYRDYNEQFF
medium-sized	TRBV4-1	TRBJ2-1	TRBD2	17	TGCGCCAGCAGCCAAGTGGAGCAGCGGGAGGTAGCGGATGAGCAGTTCTTC	CASSQVEQREVADEQFF
many	TRBV24-1	TRBJ1-3	TRBD1	15	TGTGCCACCAGTGCCCTGACAGGGGGCTTTAACACCATATATTTT	CATSALTGGFNTIYF
many	TRBV7-3	TRBJ2-1	TRBD2	16	TGTGCCAGCAGCTCGACCGGGACTAGCTTCTACAATGAGCAGTTCTTC	CASSSTGTSFYNEQFF
few	TRBV12-3/TRBV12-4	TRBJ1-1	-	14	TGTGCCAGCAACTCGGTGGGGGTGAACACTGAAGCTTTCTTT	CASNSVGVNTEAFF
many	TRBV7-9	TRBJ2-1	TRBD2	16	TGTGCCAGCAGCTTAGCCCCGCTAGCGGGAGGCAATGAGCAGTTCTTC	CASSLAPLAGGNEQFF
many	TRBV19	TRBJ2-5	-	13	TGTGCCAGTAGTATCAACCACCAAGAGACCCAGTACTTC	CASSINHQETQYF
many	TRBV3-1	TRBJ1-4	-	17	TGTGCCAGCAGCCGACGAACAGGGTTGGCAACTAATGAAAAACTGTTTTTT	CASSRRTGLATNEKLFF
many	TRBV4-2	TRBJ2-4	-	17	TGTGCCAGCAGCCCAAGACCGGGGACACTAGCCAAAAACATTCAGTACTTC	CASSPRPGTLAKNIQYF
-	TRBV19	TRBJ1-1	TRBD1	16	TGTGCCAGTAGTATTACGGGACAGGGGGTCGGCACTGAAGCTTTCTTT	CASSITGQGVGTEAFF
many	TRBV27	TRBJ2-3	-	15	TGTGCCAGCAGTTTCGTCAGCCCCACCACAGATACGCAGTATTTT	CASSFVSPTTDTQYF
many	TRBV5-6	TRBJ1-6	-	15	TGTGCCAGCAGCTCCTGGATGGTCTATAATTCACCCCTCCACTTT	CASSSWMVYNSPLHF
many	TRBV20-1	TRBJ2-2	-	15	TGCAGTGCTAGTCTTACGGGAGCTGACACCGGGGAGCTGTTTTTT	CSASLTGADTGELFF
few	TRBV9	TRBJ2-3	TRBD2	17	TGTGCCAGCAGCGTAGAGCGGGAGACCACTTTCACAGATACGCAGTATTTT	CASSVERETTFTDTQYF
many	TRBV12-3/TRBV12-4	TRBJ2-1	-	11	TGTGCCAGCAGTTTAGAACATGAGCAGTTCTTC	CASSLEHEQFF
many	TRBV6-5	TRBJ2-2	-	19	TGTGCCAGCAGTTACTCGACCCCCCGCACAGGGAGTCACACCGGGGAGCTGTTTTTT	CASSYSTPRTGSHTGELFF
many	TRBV20-1	TRBJ2-5	TRBD2	15	TGCAGTGCTAAATCAATAGCGGGAGGGCAAGAGACCCAGTACTTC	CSAKSIAGGQETQYF
-	TRBV5-4	TRBJ1-2	TRBD1	13	TGTGCCAGCAGCCAGGGACAGAACTATGGCTACACCTTC	CASSQGQNYGYTF
many	TRBV24-1	TRBJ2-1	TRBD2	13	TGTGCCACCAGCACTAGCGGGATCTATGAGCAGTTCTTC	CATSTSGIYEQFF
many	TRBV24-1	TRBJ2-2	TRBD1	15	TGTGCCACCAGCAGACGGGACAGGGGGACCGGGGAGCTGTTTTTT	CATSRRDRGTGELFF
many	TRBV12-3/TRBV12-4	TRBJ1-2	-	15	TGTGCCAGCAGTCCGCAGGGGACCAACCTCTATGGCTACACCTTC	CASSPQGTNLYGYTF
many	TRBV20-1	TRBJ2-3	-	12	TGCAGTGCTAGACAGGGCACAGATACGCAGTATTTT	CSARQGTDTQYF
many	TRBV20-1	TRBJ2-7	TRBD2	17	TGCAGTGCTAGAGATTCAGGGACTAGCACCCACCTCTACGAGCAGTACTTC	CSARDSGTSTHLYEQYF
many	TRBV7-8	TRBJ1-1	-	16	TGTGCCAGCAGCTTAAGGGAGACTGGCATGAACACTGAAGCTTTCTTT	CASSLRETGMNTEAFF
many	TRBV6-6	TRBJ1-2	-	8	TGTGCCACCCAAGGCGGCACCTTC	CATQGGTF
many	TRBV28	TRBJ2-3	TRBD2	15	TGTGCCAGCAGCCCCGGAACTAGCGTCACAGATACGCAGTATTTT	CASSPGTSVTDTQYF
many	TRBV28	TRBJ2-1	TRBD1	15	TGTGCCAGCAATGAAGGACAGGGGCCCTACAATGAGCAGTTCTTC	CASNEGQGPYNEQFF
many	TRBV7-3	TRBJ2-1	-	12	TGTGCCAGCAGCTTAGGTGGACATGGGCAGTTCTTC	CASSLGGHGQFF
many	TRBV20-1	TRBJ2-1	-	16	TGCAGTGCTAGATCCCTAACCGGGACCCAGGGTAATGAGCAGTTCTTC	CSARSLTGTQGNEQFF
many	TRBV12-5	TRBJ2-5	TRBD2	14	TGTGCTAGTGGCCTGACTAGCGACCAAGAGACCCAGTACTTC	CASGLTSDQETQYF
many	TRBV29-1	TRBJ1-5	-	12	TGCAGCGTTGGGTTCATAGGGCAGCCCCAGCATTTT	CSVGFIGQPQHF
many	TRBV19	TRBJ2-3	TRBD2	15	TGTGCCAGTATTCAAGCGGGAGCAGGCACAGATACGCAGTATTTT	CASIQAGAGTDTQYF
many	TRBV4-2	TRBJ1-1	-	13	TGTGCCAGCAGCCGGGGGGTCAGCACTGAAGCTTTCTTT	CASSRGVSTEAFF
many	TRBV7-9	TRBJ2-4	TRBD2	18	TGTGCCAGCAGCCCCCTAGCGGGAGTTTCGGAGGCCAAAAACATTCAGTACTTC	CASSPLAGVSEAKNIQYF
-	TRBV28	TRBJ2-7	TRBD1	15	TGTGCCAGCAGTGCCAGGACAGGGGGCGGCTACGAGCAGTACTTC	CASSARTGGGYEQYF
many	TRBV18	TRBJ1-2	-	13	TGTGCCAGCACCCTCGACAGAAACTATGGCTACACCTTC	CASTLDRNYGYTF
many	TRBV20-1	TRBJ2-2	TRBD2	19	TGCAGTGCTAGACCCTTCGGACTAGCGGGAGGGCAGGGCACCGGGGAGCTGTTTTTT	CSARPFGLAGGQGTGELFF
many	TRBV7-8	TRBJ1-5	-	14	TGTGCCAGCAGGCTTGGGGCCAGCAATCAGCCCCAGCATTTT	CASRLGASNQPQHF
many	TRBV18	TRBJ1-6	-	15	TGTGCCAGCTCACCTCGCGACAGCGGTAATTCACCCCTCCACTTT	CASSPRDSGNSPLHF
few	TRBV7-9	TRBJ2-7	-	13	TGTGCCAGCAGCTTGGAGTCATCCTACGAGCAGTACTTC	CASSLESSYEQYF
many	TRBV12-3/TRBV12-4	TRBJ1-1	-	15	TGTGCCAGCAGTCTCAGCTCGACAGGGAACACTGAAGCTTTCTTT	CASSLSSTGNTEAFF
many	TRBV12-3/TRBV12-4	TRBJ1-5	TRBD1	15	TGTGCCAGCAGAGCCGGGACAGGGGGTAGTCAGCCCCAGCATTTT	CASRAGTGGSQPQHF
many	TRBV7-6	TRBJ1-2	TRBD1	15	TGTGCCAGCAGCCCATCGGACAGGGTCGGCTATGGCTACACCTTC	CASSPSDRVGYGYTF
few	TRBV5-4	TRBJ2-3	-	15	TGTGCCAGCAGCTACCCAGGAAAAGGGACAGATACGCAGTATTTT	CASSYPGKGTDTQYF
many	TRBV7-3	TRBJ2-2	TRBD1	18	TGTGCCAGCAGCAACTTTGGGGGGACAGGGCCGAACACCGGGGAGCTGTTTTTT	CASSNFGGTGPNTGELFF
many	TRBV15	TRBJ2-2	-	16	TGTGCCACCAGCAGTACAGGGATCGCGAACACCGGGGAGCTGTTTTTT	CATSSTGIANTGELFF
many	TRBV28	TRBJ2-7	TRBD1	13	TGTGCCAGCAGACGGGGACAGGCCTACGAGCAGTACTTC	CASRRGQAYEQYF
-	TRBV6-5	TRBJ1-6	-	16	TGTGCCAGCCATCGGACGCGACCAGACTATAATTCACCCCTCCACTTT	CASHRTRPDYNSPLHF
many	TRBV12-3/TRBV12-4	TRBJ1-2	TRBD1	13	TGTGCCAGCAGGGGGACAGGGCCATATGGCTACACCTTC	CASRGTGPYGYTF
many	TRBV5-6	TRBJ2-5	-	11	TGTGCCAGCAGCTTGACGGAGACCCAGTACTTC	CASSLTETQYF
few	TRBV20-1	TRBJ2-3	-	11	TGCAGTCCGGCAGGGACAGATACGCAGTATTTT	CSPAGTDTQYF